Shown below are 25 T cell receptor beta chains from a single sample sequenced in a study of type 1 regulatory T cells. Each CDR3 protein gets one entry after TCRdb re-called the reads with MiXCR. The sample contains about 62,000 distinct CDR3 sequences, roughly two thirds of which appear only once. These receptors are not linked to any known antigen. The sequenced material came from cultured non-Tr1 T cells, either the whole culture or a sorted T cell fraction (not recorded which). The receptors derive from a human donor in good health.

The chain joins TRBV10-3 to TRBJ2-5; 8 nucleotides match TRBD2. Trimming at V came to 10 bases and at J to 5 bases, leaving 12 bases not matched to a gene. Germline CDR1 ENHRY, CDR2 SYGVKD. The CDR3 has 14 amino acids. The CDR3 reads CATLQGAGVETQYF. CDR3 sequence (DNA): TGTGCCACCCTGCAAGGAGCGGGAGTTGAGACCCAGTACTTC.

This chain links TRBV18 with TRBJ1-4; D gene ambiguous. This CDR3 has 13 residues. The ends were cut back, 8 bases at V and 8 bases at J, with 15 bases in the middle. In germline, CDR1 is KGHSH, CDR2 LQKENI. The DNA of the CDR3 is TGTGCCAGCACGTCCGAGGTATCGGAAAAACTGTTTTTT. Its protein is CASTSEVSEKLFF.

By share of the sample, this clonotype is medium-sized. The chain recombines TRBV6-4 with TRBJ2-1; 10 bases align to TRBD2. The V gene end was trimmed by 3 bases and the J gene end by 5 bases; junction bases not matched to a gene: 1. CDR1 is MRHNA and CDR2 is SNTAGT in the germline V gene. This CDR3 is 14 amino acids long. CDR3 loop: CASSEAGGHNEQFF. DNA of the CDR3: TGTGCCAGCAGTGAAGCGGGAGGGCACAATGAGCAGTTCTTC.

This clonotype showed up just once. The rearrangement links TRBV9 to TRBJ2-3; 8 positions match TRBD2. V lost 3 bases to trimming and J lost 3 bases; unmatched junction nucleotides: 12. The CDR3 extends over 17 amino acids. CDR1 and CDR2 (germline): SGDLS, YYNGEE. The CDR3 spells CASSATSGRGNTDTQYF. CDR3 nucleotide sequence: TGTGCCAGCAGCGCTACTAGCGGAAGAGGGAATACAGATACGCAGTATTTT.

V is TRBV9 and J is TRBJ2-7; 11 bases are a match to TRBD1. The CDR3 runs 18 residues. After removal of 0 bases from V and 5 bases from J, the junction contained 13 bases not matched to a gene. CDR1 SGDLS and CDR2 YYNGEE come from the germline V gene. Here the CDR3 reads CASSVVNPLGQGGNEQYF. The CDR3 DNA is TGTGCCAGCAGCGTAGTTAACCCCCTGGGACAGGGGGGCAACGAGCAGTACTTC.

This clonotype was counted between two and nine times. The gene calls are TRBV5-1 and TRBJ1-1; D might be TRBD1 (6 bases). Trimming took 3 bases from V and 3 from J, leaving 21 bases between them. The CDR3 sequence is 17 residues long. CDR1 is SGHRS and CDR2 is YFSETQ in the germline V gene. The CDR3 bases are TGCGCCAGCAGCTCTTTTCGGGGGGGGCGAGAGTACACTGAAGCTTTCTTT. This translates into CASSSFRGGREYTEAFF. Based on the CDR3 plus reference TRBV5-1 and TRBJ1-1, the full variable domain is KAGVTQTPRYLIKTRGQQVTLSCSPISGHRSVSWYQQTPGQGLQFLFEYFSETQRNKGNFPGRFSGRQFSNSRSEMNVSTLELGDSALYLCASSSFRGGREYTEAFFGQGTRLTVV.

This clonotype was seen a single time. The J gene is TRBJ1-2, the V gene TRBV29-1; no reliable D call. The CDR3 has 12 amino acids. Germline loops: CDR1 SQVTM, CDR2 ANQGSEA. The V and J ends lost 5 bases and 4 bases respectively, with 11 bases between them. The CDR3 sequence is CSVKTNPYGYTF. CDR3 sequence (DNA): TGCAGCGTTAAGACAAACCCCTATGGCTACACCTTC.

The chain employs TRBV10-3 and TRBJ2-7; 8 bases are a match to TRBD1. The CDR3 covers 14 residues. Germline CDR1 and CDR2: ENHRY and SYGVKD. Trimming took 7 bases from V and 2 from J; bases not matched to a gene: 7. CDR3 nucleotide sequence: TGTGCCATCACCAGGACAGGGCGGACCTACGAGCAGTACTTC. It encodes CAITRTGRTYEQYF.

The gene calls are TRBV5-1 and TRBJ2-5; 10 bases match TRBD2. After removal of 2 bases from V and 6 bases from J, the junction contained 10 bases not matched to a gene. Per the germline V gene, CDR1 is SGHRS and CDR2 is YFSETQ. The CDR3 sequence is 16 residues long. CDR3: CASSFQREGGRKTQYF. Written as DNA, the CDR3 is TGCGCCAGCAGCTTTCAGCGGGAGGGCGGGAGGAAGACCCAGTACTTC.

The sample holds a few counts of this clonotype. CDR3 bases: TGTGCCAGCAGCTTGGACAGCAATCAGCCCCAGCATTTT. Amino acid sequence: CASSLDSNQPQHF. The J gene is TRBJ1-5, the V gene TRBV7-3, with D unclear. CDR3 length: 13 residues. CDR1 and CDR2 (germline): SGHTA, FQGTGA. Trimming cost V 3 bases and J 1 base, with 4 bases left between them. Full variable domain (missing parts from reference TRBV7-3 and TRBJ1-5): GAGVSQTPSNKVTEKGKYVELRCDPISGHTALYWYRQSLGQGPEFLIYFQGTGAADDSGLPNDRFFAVRPEGSVSTLKIQRTERGDSAVYLCASSLDSNQPQHFGDGTRLSIL.

CDR3 region: CASSQDRSGSSWTGELFF. The CDR3 nucleotides are TGCGCCAGCAGCCAAGATCGGAGCGGGAGCTCTTGGACCGGGGAGCTGTTTTTT. The chain couples TRBV4-1 to TRBJ2-2, with 8 bases fitting TRBD2. CDR3 length: 18 residues. Looked up from germline, CDR1 is MGHRA and CDR2 is YSYEKL. The V gene end was trimmed by 0 bases and the J gene end by 5 bases; junction bases not matched to a gene: 11.

This clonotype turned up a few times. The chain combines TRBV18 with TRBJ2-1; 11 bases match TRBD2. J lost 5 bases, V lost 3 bases, and 6 bases had no gene match. The germline V gene encodes CDR1 KGHSH and CDR2 LQKENI. The CDR3 has 16 residues. This CDR3 reads CASSPIAGGLDNEQFF. For the CDR3, the DNA is TGTGCCAGCTCACCTATAGCGGGAGGGCTGGACAATGAGCAGTTCTTC.

A few counts support this clonotype. The chain carries TRBV29-1 and TRBJ2-7, with TRBD1 identical over 10 bases. V lost 6 bases, J lost 7 bases, and 9 bases stayed unmatched. Germline CDR1 is SQVTM and CDR2 is ANQGSEA. The CDR3 is 13 residues long. The CDR3 loop is CSVAGTGVVEQYF. The CDR3 DNA is TGCAGCGTGGCCGGGACAGGGGTAGTGGAGCAGTACTTC.

The V and J genes are TRBV5-1 and TRBJ2-5; TRBD1 matches 7 bases. The CDR3 sequence is 14 residues long. Looked up from germline, CDR1 is SGHRS and CDR2 is YFSETQ. The V segment lost 4 bases and the J segment 2 bases; nucleotides outside the gene matches: 5. The CDR3 DNA is TGCGCCAGCAGCCAGGGACAGAAACAAGAGACCCAGTACTTC. It yields the protein CASSQGQKQETQYF.

This clonotype is medium-sized by share. The chain links TRBV20-1 to TRBJ2-4; TRBD1 matches at 10 bases. The CDR3 is 13 residues long. The V segment lost 5 bases and the J segment 8 bases; nucleotides outside the gene matches: 6. Germline lookup yields CDR1 DFQATT and CDR2 SNEGSKA (reference sequence). Written as DNA, the CDR3 is TGCAGTGCTCAGACAGGGGGCGCGGACATTCAGTACTTC. Translation: CSAQTGGADIQYF.

V is TRBV20-1 and J is TRBJ1-2, with a tentative D call TRBD1 (6 bases). Germline CDR1 and CDR2: DFQATT and SNEGSKA (reference sequence). Trimming removed 0 bases from V and 8 bases from J, with 19 bases in between. The CDR3 covers 15 residues. The CDR3 region has the DNA TGCAGTGCTAGAGATGGGACACGGACGATTCGAGGCTACACCTTC. This codes for CSARDGTRTIRGYTF.

The CDR3 sequence is CSARGTGSDTYNEQFF. The DNA of the CDR3 is TGCAGTGCTAGAGGGACGGGTAGCGACACCTACAATGAGCAGTTCTTC. This chain connects TRBV20-1 to TRBJ2-1, with D tentatively TRBD2 (5 bases). Germline V CDR1 and CDR2: DFQATT, SNEGSKA (reference sequence). V was shortened by 1 base and J by 2 bases, with 15 bases between the two germline ends. The CDR3 spans 16 residues.

A few counts support this clonotype. This sequence joins TRBV15 and TRBJ2-5; no definite D call. CDR3 length: 12 amino acids. Germline V CDR1 and CDR2: LNHNV, YYDKDF (reference sequence). V was pared by 5 bases and J by 5 bases, with 9 bases between. The CDR3 DNA follows: TGTGCCACCAGCGCCCTGCGGGAGACCCAGTACTTC. This gives the protein CATSALRETQYF.

The V call is TRBV25-1, the J call TRBJ1-2; TRBD1 aligns across 10 bases. The CDR3 runs 13 residues. Looked up from germline, CDR1 is MGHDK and CDR2 is SYGVNS. The junction had 1 base not matched to a gene; V was cut back by 4 bases and J by 5 bases. The CDR3, as DNA: TGTGCCAGCAGTGGACAGGGGGCATATGGCTACACCTTC. Amino acids: CASSGQGAYGYTF.

V gene TRBV15 combines with J gene TRBJ1-4; maybe TRBD1 (6 bases). V shed 3 bases and J shed 2 bases, with 16 bases lying between them. The CDR3 runs to 17 residues. The V gene's germline CDR1 is LNHNV and CDR2 YYDKDF (reference sequence). As DNA, the CDR3 is TGTGCCACCAGCAGCCCGGTACAGGGTCCGACTAATGAAAAACTGTTTTTT. This gives the protein CATSSPVQGPTNEKLFF. Full variable domain (remainder filled in from reference TRBV15 and TRBJ1-4): DAMVIQNPRYQVTQFGKPVTLSCSQTLNHNVMYWYQQKSSQAPKLLFHYYDKDFNNEADTPDNFQSRRPNTSFCFLDIRSPGLGDTAMYLCATSSPVQGPTNEKLFFGSGTQLSVL.

V gene TRBV2 combines with J gene TRBJ2-2; D unresolved. Trimming pared 11 bases from V and 2 bases from J, leaving 18 bases between. Germline V gene data show CDR1 as SNHLY and CDR2 as FYNNEI. The CDR3 spans 15 residues. DNA of the CDR3: TGTGCCGGTAAAGGACGGCCCATTAACACCGGGGAGCTGTTTTTT. It yields the protein CAGKGRPINTGELFF.

A single count supports this clonotype. V gene TRBV28 combines with J gene TRBJ2-7, with 8 bases lining up with TRBD2. V lost 7 bases and J lost 3; bases outside the gene matches: 5. This CDR3 comprises 13 residues. Germline V lookup: CDR1 MDHEN, CDR2 SYDVKM. The CDR3 loop is CASNLAGHYEQYF. The DNA of the CDR3 is TGTGCCAGCAACTTAGCGGGGCACTACGAGCAGTACTTC.

The chain joins TRBV7-2 to TRBJ2-2; 8 nucleotides line up with TRBD2. Unmatched junction bases numbered 3, after V lost 5 bases and J lost 4 bases. This CDR3 has 14 residues. Per germline, CDR1 SGHTA and CDR2 FQGNSA. The CDR3 nucleotides read TGTGCCAGCAGCGGTACTAGCGGCACCGGGGAGCTGTTTTTT. Protein product: CASSGTSGTGELFF.

The chain is built from TRBV27 and TRBJ2-6; possible D gene TRBD1, 6 bases. The V gene lost 7 bases and the J gene lost 1 base, with 17 bases spanning the gap. The CDR3 totals 17 residues. Looked up from germline, CDR1 is MNHEY and CDR2 is SMNVEV (reference sequence). The CDR3 nucleotides are TGTGCCAGCACTTCGAACAGGGATCCGTCTGGGGCCAACGTCCTGACTTTC. Translating gives CASTSNRDPSGANVLTF.

The CDR3 region is CASSNRSGANVLTF. The CDR3 bases are TGTGCCAGCAGTAACCGTTCTGGGGCCAACGTCCTGACTTTC. This chain links TRBV6-2 or TRBV6-3 with TRBJ2-6; D ambiguous. CDR1 and CDR2 from the germline V gene are MNHEY and SVGEGT. This CDR3 region has 14 residues. Trimming stripped 5 bases from V and 1 base from J, with 6 bases between.